This TCR beta chain was found in a study of T cell repertoires in cytomegalovirus infection. The CDR3 runs 14 residues. The germline V gene encodes CDR1 SGHRS and CDR2 YFSETQ. Trimming took 4 bases from V and 9 from J, leaving 16 bases between them. General study findings and limits: The study found HLA-C-restricted CMV-specific TCR beta clonotypes dominating the ex vivo response.

Regarding this clonotype: No antigen is known for it.

TCRdb itself ran the reads through MiXCR, one entry per CDR3 protein. This sample has a few hundred thousand distinct CDR3 sequences, with about 42% found just once. The gene calls are TRBV5-1 and TRBJ2-2, with no clear D. The clonotype was recovered from a human donor in good health (CMV status not recorded). Some clones in this sample may be carry-over from other donors' samples. The material sequenced was cultured PBMCs, taken from culture after CMV antigen stimulation. This chain's CDR3 is CASSGNVGTWELFF. The CDR3 nucleotides are TGCGCCAGCAGCGGAAATGTGGGAACCTGGGAGCTGTTTTTT.